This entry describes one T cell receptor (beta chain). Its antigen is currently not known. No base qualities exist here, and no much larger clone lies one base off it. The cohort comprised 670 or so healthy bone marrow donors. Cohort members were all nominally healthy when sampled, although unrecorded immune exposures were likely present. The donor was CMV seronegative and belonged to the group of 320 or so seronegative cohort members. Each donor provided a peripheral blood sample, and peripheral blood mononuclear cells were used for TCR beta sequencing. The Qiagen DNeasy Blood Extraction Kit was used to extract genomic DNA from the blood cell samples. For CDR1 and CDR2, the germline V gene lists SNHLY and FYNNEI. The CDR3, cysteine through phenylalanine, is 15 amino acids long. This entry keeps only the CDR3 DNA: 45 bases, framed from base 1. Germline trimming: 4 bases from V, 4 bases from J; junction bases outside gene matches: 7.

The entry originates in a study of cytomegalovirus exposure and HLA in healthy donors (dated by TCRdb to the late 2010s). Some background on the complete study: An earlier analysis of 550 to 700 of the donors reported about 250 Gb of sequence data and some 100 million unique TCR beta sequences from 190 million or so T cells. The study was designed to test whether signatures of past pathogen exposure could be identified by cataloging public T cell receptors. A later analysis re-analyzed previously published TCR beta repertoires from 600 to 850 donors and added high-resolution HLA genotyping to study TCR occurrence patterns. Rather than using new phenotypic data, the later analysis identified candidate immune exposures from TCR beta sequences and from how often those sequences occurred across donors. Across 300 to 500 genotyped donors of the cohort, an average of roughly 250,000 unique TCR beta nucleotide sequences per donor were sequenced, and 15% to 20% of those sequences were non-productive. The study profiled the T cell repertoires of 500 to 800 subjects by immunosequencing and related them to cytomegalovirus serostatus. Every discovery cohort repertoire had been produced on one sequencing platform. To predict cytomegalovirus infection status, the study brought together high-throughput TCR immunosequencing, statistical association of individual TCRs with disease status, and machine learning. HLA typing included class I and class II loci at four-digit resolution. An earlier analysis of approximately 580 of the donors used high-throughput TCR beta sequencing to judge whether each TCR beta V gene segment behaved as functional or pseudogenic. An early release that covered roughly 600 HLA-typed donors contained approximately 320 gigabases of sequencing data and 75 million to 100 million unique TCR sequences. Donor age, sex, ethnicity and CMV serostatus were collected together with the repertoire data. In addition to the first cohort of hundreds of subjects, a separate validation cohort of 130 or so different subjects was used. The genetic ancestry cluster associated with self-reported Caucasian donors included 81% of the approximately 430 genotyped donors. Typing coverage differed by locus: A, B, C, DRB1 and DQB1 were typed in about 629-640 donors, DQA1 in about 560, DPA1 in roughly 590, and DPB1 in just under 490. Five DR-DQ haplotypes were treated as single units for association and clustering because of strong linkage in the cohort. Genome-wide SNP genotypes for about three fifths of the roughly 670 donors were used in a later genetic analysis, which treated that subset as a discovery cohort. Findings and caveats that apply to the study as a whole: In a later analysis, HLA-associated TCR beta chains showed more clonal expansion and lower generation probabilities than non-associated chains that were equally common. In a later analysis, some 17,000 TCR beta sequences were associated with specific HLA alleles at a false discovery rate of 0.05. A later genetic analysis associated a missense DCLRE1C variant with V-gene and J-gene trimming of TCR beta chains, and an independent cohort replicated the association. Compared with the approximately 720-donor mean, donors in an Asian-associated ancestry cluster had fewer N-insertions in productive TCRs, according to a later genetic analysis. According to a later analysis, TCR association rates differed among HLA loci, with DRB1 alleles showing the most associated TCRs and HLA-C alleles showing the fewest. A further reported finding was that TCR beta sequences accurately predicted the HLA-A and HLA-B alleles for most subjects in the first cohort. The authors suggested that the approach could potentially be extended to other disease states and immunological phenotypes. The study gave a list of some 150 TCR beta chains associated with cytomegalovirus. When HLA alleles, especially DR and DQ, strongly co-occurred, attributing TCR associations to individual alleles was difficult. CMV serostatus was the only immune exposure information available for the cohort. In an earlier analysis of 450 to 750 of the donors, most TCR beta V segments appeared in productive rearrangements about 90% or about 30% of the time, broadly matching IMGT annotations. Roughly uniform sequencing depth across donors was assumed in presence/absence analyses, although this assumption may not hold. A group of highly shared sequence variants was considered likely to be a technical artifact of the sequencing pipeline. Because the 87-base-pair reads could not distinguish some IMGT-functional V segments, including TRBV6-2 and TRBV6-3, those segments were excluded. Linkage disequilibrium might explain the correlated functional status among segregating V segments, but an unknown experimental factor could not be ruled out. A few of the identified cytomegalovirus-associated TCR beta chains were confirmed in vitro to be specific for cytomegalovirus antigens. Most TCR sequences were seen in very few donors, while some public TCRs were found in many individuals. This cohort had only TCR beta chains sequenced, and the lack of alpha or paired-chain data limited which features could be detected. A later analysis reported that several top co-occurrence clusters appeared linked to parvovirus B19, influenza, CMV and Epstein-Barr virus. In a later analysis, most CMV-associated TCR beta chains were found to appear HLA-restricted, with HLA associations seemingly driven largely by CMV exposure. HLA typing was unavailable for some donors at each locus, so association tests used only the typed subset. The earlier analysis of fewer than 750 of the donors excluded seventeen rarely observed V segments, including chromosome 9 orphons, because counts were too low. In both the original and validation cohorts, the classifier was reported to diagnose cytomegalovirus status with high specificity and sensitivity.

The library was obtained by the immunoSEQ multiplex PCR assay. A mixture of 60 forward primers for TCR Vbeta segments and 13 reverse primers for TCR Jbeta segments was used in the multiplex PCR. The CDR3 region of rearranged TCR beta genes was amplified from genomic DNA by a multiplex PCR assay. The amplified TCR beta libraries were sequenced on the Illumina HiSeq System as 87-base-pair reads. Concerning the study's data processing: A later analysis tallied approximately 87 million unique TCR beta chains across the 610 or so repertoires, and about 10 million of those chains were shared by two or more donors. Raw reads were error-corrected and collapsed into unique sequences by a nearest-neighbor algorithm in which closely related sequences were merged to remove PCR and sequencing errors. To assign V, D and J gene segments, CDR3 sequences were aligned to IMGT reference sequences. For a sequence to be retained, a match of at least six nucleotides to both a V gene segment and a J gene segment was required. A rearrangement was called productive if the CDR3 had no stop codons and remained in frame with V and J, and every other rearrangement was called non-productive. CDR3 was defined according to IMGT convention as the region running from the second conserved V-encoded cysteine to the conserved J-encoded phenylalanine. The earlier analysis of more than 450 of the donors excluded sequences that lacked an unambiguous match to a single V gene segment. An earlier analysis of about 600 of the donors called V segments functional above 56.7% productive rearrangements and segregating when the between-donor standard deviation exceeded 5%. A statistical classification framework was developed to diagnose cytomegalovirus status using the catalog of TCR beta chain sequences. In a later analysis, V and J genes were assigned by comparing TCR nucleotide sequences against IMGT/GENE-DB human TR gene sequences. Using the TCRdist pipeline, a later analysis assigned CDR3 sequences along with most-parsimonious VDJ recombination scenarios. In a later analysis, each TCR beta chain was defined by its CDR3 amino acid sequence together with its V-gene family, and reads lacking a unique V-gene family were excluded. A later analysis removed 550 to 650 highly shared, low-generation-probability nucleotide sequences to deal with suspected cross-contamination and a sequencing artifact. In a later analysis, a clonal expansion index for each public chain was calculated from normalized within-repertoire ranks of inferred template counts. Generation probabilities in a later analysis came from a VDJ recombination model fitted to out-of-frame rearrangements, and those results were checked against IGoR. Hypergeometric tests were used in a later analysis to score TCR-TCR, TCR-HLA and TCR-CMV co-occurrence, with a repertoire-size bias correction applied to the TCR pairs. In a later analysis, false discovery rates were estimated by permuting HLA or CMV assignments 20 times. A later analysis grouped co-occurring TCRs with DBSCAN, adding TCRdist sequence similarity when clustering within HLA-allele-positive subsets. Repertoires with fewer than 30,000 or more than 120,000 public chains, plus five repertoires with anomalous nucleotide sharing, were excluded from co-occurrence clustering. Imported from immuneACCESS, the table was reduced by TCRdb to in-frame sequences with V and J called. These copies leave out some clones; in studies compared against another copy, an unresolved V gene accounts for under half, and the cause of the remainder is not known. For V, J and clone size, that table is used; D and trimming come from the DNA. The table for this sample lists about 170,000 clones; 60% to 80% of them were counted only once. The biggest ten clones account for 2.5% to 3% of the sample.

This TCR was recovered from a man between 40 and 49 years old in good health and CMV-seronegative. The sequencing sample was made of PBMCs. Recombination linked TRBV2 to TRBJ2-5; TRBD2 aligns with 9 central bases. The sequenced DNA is TGTGCCAGCAGTGGCGGGAGGGGGGATGGAGAGACCCAGTACTTC. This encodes CASSGGRGDGETQYF.